This record covers a single TCR beta chain. It lacks a known antigen. No much larger clone exists at a distance of one base, and base qualities are not known. Synthetic TCR analog templates were spiked into each PCR to estimate absolute template abundance from read counts. Using the immunoSEQ assay, TCRbeta CDR3 regions were amplified from genomic DNA with bias-controlled V and J gene primers. Sequencing of rearranged TCRbeta segments was performed at approximately 20X coverage. In the authors' own workflow: Sequencing errors were corrected by clustering and CDR3s were annotated against IMGT to assign V, D and J genes. Downstream analyses used only productive TCRbeta rearrangements, leaving out any out-of-frame or stop-codon sequences. Clonality was computed as one minus Shannon entropy normalized by the log of the number of unique productive sequences. Clones differing between time points or between blood and tumor were identified by Fisher's exact test with Benjamini-Hochberg correction at adjusted p below 0.01. TCRdb mirrors the immuneACCESS table, restricted to in-frame sequences. Some clones are absent from its copies; in checked studies, under half trace to an unresolved V gene, and the reason for the others is unknown. V and J calls plus clone size are reproduced from that table; the DNA served to infer D and trimming. Within this sample are around 100,000 clones, with approximately 90% of them counted one time only. The ten most abundant clones make up approximately 3.8% of the sample.

The data originate from a study of PD-L1 blockade in urothelial cancer (TCRdb year 2017). Regarding the research as a whole: All patients started therapy around 2014 and received atezolizumab 1,200 mg intravenously every 3 weeks. Blood samples gave median yields of approximately 130,000 T cells and 80,000 or so unique TCRs, along with a median clonality of around 0.075. Somatic, immune and clinical correlates of response to PD-L1 blockade with atezolizumab in urothelial cancer were the focus of an exploratory multi-omic analysis. Durable clinical benefit was achieved by nine patients and was not achieved by 20 patients. Blood samples were analyzed at 3 weeks after treatment start (second dose) and at 6 weeks after treatment start. Durable clinical benefit was defined as progression-free survival longer than 6 months, and TCR features were also tested against progression-free and overall survival. Pretreatment tumor samples, along with matched peripheral blood serially collected before and after atezolizumab treatment, were subjected to TCR sequencing. In the same patients, pretreatment tumors underwent whole exome sequencing and RNA sequencing in addition to TCR sequencing. Twenty-nine patients had pretreatment blood TCR-seq, about 25 had at least one posttreatment blood collection, and about 25 had tumor TCR-seq. Twenty-five of 29 patients were males with bladder-origin urothelial cancer, and about 60% of the roughly 29 reported a prior smoking history. An ECOG performance status of 0 or 1 was recorded for the patients, and 0 to 3 prior chemotherapy regimens had been received by the patients.

Per the germline V gene (reference sequence), LNHNV is the CDR1 and YYDKDF is the CDR2. The V end gives up 3 bases and the J end 4 bases, leaving 5 bases in the junction not matched to a gene. Measured from the cysteine to the phenylalanine, the CDR3 is 15 residues long. The CDR3 DNA has 45 bases and is translated from base 1. Reading the label with the study, this specimen's time point is: peripheral blood 6 weeks after treatment start. The cohort comprised around 30 patients with locally advanced or metastatic urothelial carcinoma treated at Memorial Sloan Kettering on a trial protocol. Peripheral blood mononuclear cells were collected pretreatment and during treatment, at between 1 and 8 total time points per patient. The Qiagen DNeasy Blood extraction kit was used to purify genomic DNA from total PBMCs and from tumor samples. PBMCs were collected pretreatment and during treatment, and were isolated and stored as previously described.

Results and caveats for the whole study, not just this receptor: Because of the small sample size (n ≈ 27) and the many exploratory analyses performed, the results are intended to be regarded as hypothesis-generating. A pretreatment peripheral blood TCR clonality below the median was linked to improved progression-free and overall survival. Greater expansion of tumor-associated TCR clones in peripheral blood 3 weeks after the start of treatment was observed in patients with durable benefit (n of about 21, p = 0.022).

The sequence links TRBV15 to TRBJ1-1; 10 of the junction bases match TRBD1. The material sequenced was PBMCs, taken around atezolizumab (anti-PD-L1) treatment. This TCR derives from a man aged 55 to 70 with urothelial cancer. The CDR3 loop reads CATSSTGTGATEAFF. Here is the DNA: TGTGCCACCAGCAGTACCGGGACAGGGGCCACTGAAGCTTTCTTT.